This T cell receptor (beta chain) was observed in a study of blood T cells in healthy people across ages. After removal of 3 bases from V and 6 bases from J, the junction contained 11 bases not matched to a gene. This CDR3 contains 16 residues. Germline lookup yields CDR1 SGDLS and CDR2 YYNGEE. Study results and caveats: Leaving the PBMCs unsorted stopped any conclusive comparison of naive versus antigen-experienced cells. Estimated diversity across one million T cells was deemed an underestimate.

Alongside a J-beta primer mix, a sample-barcoded 5' primer served in a second PCR lasting roughly 6 to 11 cycles. The template-switch adaptor, which had 12 random nucleotides, put a tag on each cDNA molecule. All samples yielded 2.5 million or more CDR3-containing paired-end reads. TCRdb analysed the 5' RACE reads with MiXCR anew, one entry per CDR3 protein. Here the sample spans over a million distinct CDR3 sequences, over 35% being singletons. A note on this clonotype: Its antigen remains unknown.

The clonotype comes from a woman aged 55-69 years in good health. V gene TRBV9 combines with J gene TRBJ2-1, with 8 bases aligning to TRBD1. Input material: blood. CDR3 sequence reads: CASSGTGHVQFNEQFF. The CDR3 DNA follows: TGTGCCAGCAGCGGGACAGGGCACGTTCAATTCAATGAGCAGTTCTTC. Combining the CDR3 with reference TRBV9 and TRBJ2-1 gives the whole variable domain DSGVTQTPKHLITATGQRVTLRCSPRSGDLSVYWYQQSLDQGLQFLIQYYNGEERAKGNILERFSAQQFPDLHSELNLSSLELGDSALYFCASSGTGHVQFNEQFFGPGTRLTVL.